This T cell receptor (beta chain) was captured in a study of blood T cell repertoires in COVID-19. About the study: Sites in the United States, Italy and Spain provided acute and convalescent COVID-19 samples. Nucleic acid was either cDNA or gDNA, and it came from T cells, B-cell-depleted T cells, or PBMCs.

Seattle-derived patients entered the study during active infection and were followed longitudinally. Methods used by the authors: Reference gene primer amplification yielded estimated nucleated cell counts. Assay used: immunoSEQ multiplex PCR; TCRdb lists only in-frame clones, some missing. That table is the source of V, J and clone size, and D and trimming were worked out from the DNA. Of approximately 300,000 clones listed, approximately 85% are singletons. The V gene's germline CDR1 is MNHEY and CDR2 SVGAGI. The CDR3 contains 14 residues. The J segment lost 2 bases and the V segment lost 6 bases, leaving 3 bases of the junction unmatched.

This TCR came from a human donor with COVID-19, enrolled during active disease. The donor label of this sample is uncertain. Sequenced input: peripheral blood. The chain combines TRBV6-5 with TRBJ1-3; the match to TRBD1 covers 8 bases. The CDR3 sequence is CASSRRGPGNTIYF. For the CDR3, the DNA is TGTGCCAGCAGCCGCAGGGGGCCTGGAAACACCATATATTTT.